The 14 T cell receptor beta chains below were found in one sample sequenced in a study of cytomegalovirus exposure and HLA in healthy donors. The PCR made use of 60 Vbeta and 13 Jbeta primers. The protocol was immunoSEQ multiplex PCR, while the TCRdb copy is restricted to in-frame clones and leaves out a portion. This sample's table has about 130,000 clones. The sequencing sample was made of PBMCs. The origin of the receptors is a woman aged 40 to 50 in good health and CMV-seropositive.

This sequence joins TRBV27 and TRBJ2-5; D perhaps matches TRBD1 (6 bases). V lost 4 bases and J lost 2, with 11 bases in between. CDR3 length equals 14 residues. Looked up from germline, CDR1 is MNHEY and CDR2 is SMNVEV (reference sequence). CDR3: CASSSGADQETQYF. CDR3 nucleotides: TGTGCCAGCAGTTCAGGGGCAGATCAAGAGACCCAGTACTTC.

The chain recombines TRBV10-1 with TRBJ1-1, with TRBD1 identical over 10 bases. J gave up 5 bases and V 7 bases, and 7 bases lay outside the gene matches. Per germline, CDR1 WNHNN and CDR2 SYGVQD (reference sequence). This CDR3 spans 14 amino acids. CDR3 residues: CASTEDRGRTEAFF. CDR3 DNA: TGCGCCAGCACCGAAGACAGGGGGCGAACTGAAGCTTTCTTT.

The rearrangement links TRBV4-1 to TRBJ2-1; TRBD2 agrees at 13 bases. The V gene's germline CDR1 is MGHRA and CDR2 YSYEKL. The ends lost 4 bases at V and 6 bases at J; junction bases unmatched: 9. The CDR3 contains 17 residues. The CDR3 bases are TGCGCCAGCAGCCCGGGACTAGCGGGGAGGGGGGTCAATGAGCAGTTCTTC. The encoded protein is CASSPGLAGRGVNEQFF.

The chain uses TRBV7-2 and TRBJ2-5; D might be TRBD2 (7 bases). CDR1 and CDR2 from the germline V gene are SGHTA and FQGNSA. With 5 bases removed from V and 2 bases from J, the gap between germline ends came to 18 bases. The CDR3 covers 16 residues. The CDR3 loop is CASSQGRGTLQETQYF. The CDR3 DNA reads as TGTGCCAGCAGCCAGGGGAGGGGGACCCTTCAAGAGACCCAGTACTTC. Based on the CDR3 plus reference TRBV7-2 and TRBJ2-5, the full variable domain is GAGVSQSPSNKVTEKGKDVELRCDPISGHTALYWYRQSLGQGLEFLIYFQGNSAPDKSGLPSDRFSAERTGGSVSTLTIQRTQQEDSAVYLCASSQGRGTLQETQYFGPGTRLLVL.

The rearrangement uses TRBV7-2 and TRBJ2-7, with 7 positions matching TRBD1. Trimming cost V 4 bases and J 2 bases; bases outside gene matches: 8. CDR1 and CDR2 (germline): SGHTA, FQGNSA. This CDR3 comprises 15 residues. The CDR3 DNA is TGTGCCAGCAGCTCGATGACAGGGATCCCCTACGAGCAGTACTTC. Protein product: CASSSMTGIPYEQYF.

The rearrangement links TRBV15 to TRBJ2-1, with D unresolved. This CDR3 contains 14 residues. Germline lookup yields CDR1 LNHNV and CDR2 YYDKDF (reference sequence). V lost 2 bases, J lost 12 bases, and 17 bases lay in between. Written as DNA, the CDR3 is TGTGCCACCAGCAGAACCACCTCGAGCCTAGGGCAGTTCTTC. Translating gives CATSRTTSSLGQFF.

This chain connects TRBV19 to TRBJ1-5, with a tentative D call TRBD1 (6 bases). V was cut by 4 bases and J by 7 bases, with 14 bases left in between. Germline V CDR1 and CDR2: LNHDA, SQIVND (reference sequence). The CDR3 contains 14 residues. CDR3 nucleotides: TGTGCCAGTAGTAACACCGGGACACAACAGCCCCAGCATTTT. This translates into CASSNTGTQQPQHF.

This chain joins TRBV28 and TRBJ2-3, with TRBD2 matching 7 bases. The CDR3 spans 15 residues. CDR1 MDHEN and CDR2 SYDVKM come from the germline V gene. J was trimmed by 5 bases and V by 7 bases; bases with no gene match: 12. CDR3 in amino acids: CASTYWGGFGDTQYF. The CDR3 coding sequence is TGTGCCAGCACCTATTGGGGGGGGTTTGGAGATACGCAGTATTTT.

The chain recombines TRBV4-2 with TRBJ2-1; 8 bases match TRBD2. The CDR3 sequence is 17 residues long. Unmatched junction bases numbered 8, after V lost 0 bases and J lost 4 bases. Germline V gene lookup returns CDR1 LGHNA and CDR2 YNFKEQ. CDR3 in amino acids: CASSQEGAGGAYNEQFF. In nucleotides, the CDR3 is TGTGCCAGCAGCCAAGAAGGGGCGGGAGGTGCTTACAATGAGCAGTTCTTC.

This chain connects TRBV28 to TRBJ1-2, with TRBD1 identical over 10 bases. This CDR3 has 11 residues. In germline, CDR1 is MDHEN, CDR2 SYDVKM. V shed 5 bases, J shed 13 bases, and the junction held 4 bases outside the gene matches. In DNA, the CDR3 is TGTGCCAGCAGTCCCGGACAGGGGGGCACCTTC. It codes for CASSPGQGGTF.

The genes are TRBV2 and TRBJ2-3, with TRBD1 identical over 9 bases. This CDR3 contains 14 residues. The J segment lost 3 bases and the V segment lost 8 bases, leaving 6 bases of the junction unmatched. CDR1 is SNHLY and CDR2 is FYNNEI in the germline V gene. The CDR3 loop is CASCRQGETDTQYF. DNA for the CDR3: TGTGCCAGCTGCAGACAGGGGGAGACAGATACGCAGTATTTT.

The rearrangement joins TRBV6-5 to TRBJ2-4; weak D call: TRBD2 (7 bases). Looked up from germline, CDR1 is MNHEY and CDR2 is SVGAGI. The CDR3 length is 14 residues. The V and J ends lost 5 bases and 9 bases respectively, with 17 bases between them. CDR3 in amino acids: CASSGVGGDTIQYF. The DNA for the CDR3 is TGTGCCAGCAGTGGGGTGGGGGGGGACACCATTCAGTACTTC.

The chain combines TRBV25-1 with TRBJ2-7, with 8 bases lining up with TRBD2. The CDR3 has 14 residues. In germline, CDR1 is MGHDK, CDR2 SYGVNS. V trimming: 4 bases; J trimming: 3 bases; junction bases outside the gene matches: 5. CDR3: CASSASREDYEQYF. The CDR3 DNA sequence: TGTGCCAGCAGTGCTTCGCGGGAGGACTACGAGCAGTACTTC.

The rearrangement joins TRBV27 to TRBJ2-3, with D perhaps TRBD1 (5 bases). Looked up from germline, CDR1 is MNHEY and CDR2 is SMNVEV (reference sequence). V lost 5 bases, J lost 1 base, and 13 bases lay in between. This CDR3 region has 15 residues. The DNA for the CDR3 is TGTGCCAGCAGTAGGTTCCAGGGTGGCACAGATACGCAGTATTTT. It is translated as CASSRFQGGTDTQYF.